The rows below give T cell receptor beta chains drawn from one sample of a study of T-cell memory formation after mild COVID-19. TCRdb reprocessed the 5' RACE reads with MiXCR, giving one entry per CDR3 protein. The data contain roughly 100,000 distinct CDR3 sequences, around 12% of them singletons. Sequencing was performed on PBMCs or a T cell subset sorted from them (not recorded which). Source of these receptors: an adult woman who had mild COVID-19 (a few samples of this study predate the infection). Cell type and time point are not known. Each CDR3 is given with its conserved first and last residue. The order of the fields is D gene, J gene, V gene, clone size, CDR3 protein, CDR3 DNA. D genes are given only for firm matches. For some rows the clone size is stated as once, few or many, or as a class when expanded; others skip it.

-,TRBJ2-3,TRBV9,-,CASSPIDTKDTQYF,TGTGCCAGCAGCCCCATTGACACCAAGGATACGCAGTATTTT
-,TRBJ1-1,TRBV9,-,CASSVGANTEAFF,TGTGCCAGCAGCGTAGGGGCGAACACTGAAGCTTTCTTT
-,TRBJ2-1,TRBV9,many,CASSNPSGLSYNEQFF,TGTGCCAGCAGCAACCCCAGCGGACTCTCCTACAATGAGCAGTTCTTC
-,TRBJ2-7,TRBV6-5,-,CASSYDSGVRSYEQYF,TGTGCCAGCAGTTACGACTCCGGGGTCCGCTCCTACGAGCAGTACTTC
TRBD2,TRBJ2-7,TRBV25-1,-,CASSVGTSGSTYEQYF,TGTGCCAGCAGTGTGGGGACTAGCGGGAGTACTTACGAGCAGTACTTC
-,TRBJ1-3,TRBV9,few,CASSVGQPVGGNTIYF,TGTGCCAGCAGCGTAGGACAGCCTGTCGGTGGAAACACCATATATTTT
TRBD1,TRBJ1-5,TRBV4-1,many,CASSHRTGDQPQHF,TGCGCCAGCAGTCACAGGACAGGGGATCAGCCCCAGCATTTT
TRBD2,TRBJ2-5,TRBV7-8,-,CASLKALAGPQETQYF,TGTGCCAGCCTCAAAGCGCTAGCGGGCCCCCAAGAGACCCAGTACTTC
TRBD2,TRBJ2-7,TRBV3-1,few,CASSQVREGHYEQYF,TGTGCCAGCAGCCAAGTACGGGAGGGGCATTACGAGCAGTACTTC
-,TRBJ2-1,TRBV9,-,CASSSTGSSYNEQFF,TGTGCCAGCAGTAGTACGGGGAGCTCCTACAATGAGCAGTTCTTC
TRBD2,TRBJ2-3,TRBV9,few,CASSVLGQTSSTDTQYF,TGTGCCAGCAGCGTACTGGGGCAGACTAGCAGCACAGATACGCAGTATTTT
-,TRBJ2-2,TRBV4-3,few,CASSQDGDANTGELFF,TGCGCCAGCAGCCAAGATGGGGACGCGAACACCGGGGAGCTGTTTTTT
-,TRBJ2-7,TRBV7-8,few,CASSRGWDELSEQYF,TGTGCCAGCAGCAGAGGGTGGGACGAGCTTTCCGAGCAGTACTTC
-,TRBJ2-1,TRBV19,few,CASSKARSSEQFF,TGTGCCAGTAGCAAGGCACGGAGTAGTGAGCAGTTCTTC
TRBD1,TRBJ2-1,TRBV29-1,few,CSAVNRGQVEQFF,TGCAGCGCCGTTAACAGGGGGCAGGTTGAGCAGTTCTTC
-,TRBJ2-7,TRBV5-1,few,CASSLVGSPVRSYEQYF,TGCGCCAGCAGCTTGGTTGGGTCCCCCGTTCGGTCCTACGAGCAGTACTTC
TRBD2,TRBJ2-7,TRBV6-1,few,CAVRTSGIYEQYF,TGTGCCGTTCGGACTAGCGGGATCTACGAGCAGTACTTC
-,TRBJ2-2,TRBV27,-,CASSLQQNTGELFF,TGTGCCAGCAGTTTACAGCAGAACACCGGGGAGCTGTTTTTT
-,TRBJ1-2,TRBV29-1,-,CSVEEPSCYTF,TGCAGCGTTGAAGAGCCGAGTTGCTACACCTTC
TRBD2,TRBJ2-7,TRBV5-5,many,CASSLGLAGPYEQYF,TGTGCCAGCAGCTTAGGTCTAGCGGGACCCTACGAGCAGTACTTC
-,TRBJ2-3,TRBV6-2/TRBV6-3,many,CASSYSLGQEGGTDTQYF,TGTGCCAGCAGTTACTCTCTGGGTCAGGAAGGCGGCACAGATACGCAGTATTTT
-,TRBJ2-7,TRBV7-2,few,CASSSLGKSAPDLYEQYF,TGTGCCAGCAGCTCCCTTGGCAAATCGGCCCCGGACTTGTACGAGCAGTACTTC
TRBD2,TRBJ2-3,TRBV4-1,few,CASSQLGLEVGTQYF,TGCGCCAGCAGCCAATTAGGACTAGAAGTCGGTACGCAGTATTTT
-,TRBJ2-1,TRBV29-1,many,CSSEGDRNEQFF,TGCAGCTCCGAGGGGGACCGCAATGAGCAGTTCTTC
TRBD1,TRBJ1-5,TRBV7-9,-,CASSSGTGIDQPQHF,TGTGCCAGCAGTTCCGGGACAGGGATTGATCAGCCCCAGCATTTT
TRBD2,TRBJ2-7,TRBV7-6,few,CASSLELAGEQYF,TGTGCCAGCAGCCTCGAACTAGCGGGCGAGCAGTACTTC
-,TRBJ1-2,TRBV5-1,few,CASTPAGRPYGYTF,TGCGCCAGCACCCCGGCCGGCCGACCCTATGGCTACACCTTC
-,TRBJ2-7,TRBV6-5,many,CASSYGGLGYEQYF,TGTGCCAGCAGTTATGGGGGACTCGGTTACGAGCAGTACTTC
-,TRBJ2-7,TRBV12-3/TRBV12-4,few,CASSLLQAYEQYF,TGTGCCAGCAGTTTATTACAGGCCTACGAGCAGTACTTC
TRBD2,TRBJ2-3,TRBV4-1,few,CASSQEAGDGDTQYF,TGCGCCAGCAGCCAAGAGGCGGGGGACGGGGATACGCAGTATTTT
TRBD2,TRBJ2-1,TRBV5-1,many,CASSLVAGGNEQFF,TGCGCCAGCAGCTTGGTAGCGGGAGGAAATGAGCAGTTCTTC
-,TRBJ2-1,TRBV29-1,few,CSVDPGNYNEQFF,TGCAGCGTTGACCCGGGAAACTACAATGAGCAGTTCTTC
TRBD2,TRBJ2-1,TRBV29-1,-,CSVCGMGLAEYNEQFF,TGCAGCGTGTGCGGAATGGGACTAGCGGAATACAATGAGCAGTTCTTC
-,TRBJ1-1,TRBV27,few,CASSPPDGTYTEAFF,TGTGCCAGCAGTCCACCGGACGGGACCTACACTGAAGCTTTCTTT
TRBD1,TRBJ2-7,TRBV7-9,few,CASRPGTGREYEQYF,TGTGCCAGCAGACCTGGGACAGGGAGGGAGTACGAGCAGTACTTC
TRBD2,TRBJ2-4,TRBV5-1,few,CASSSKGERGDPDIQYF,TGCGCCAGCAGCTCCAAAGGGGAGCGGGGGGATCCAGACATTCAGTACTTC
-,TRBJ2-1,TRBV24-1,many,CATSVADQTEQFF,TGTGCCACCAGTGTCGCGGACCAGACTGAGCAGTTCTTC
TRBD1,TRBJ1-1,TRBV5-5,medium-sized,CASSRTTGAEAFF,TGTGCCAGCAGCCGCACAACAGGGGCTGAAGCTTTCTTT
TRBD2,TRBJ2-5,TRBV7-9,few,CASSPPYRTRGLETQYF,TGTGCCAGCAGCCCCCCTTACCGGACGCGGGGGTTGGAGACCCAGTACTTC
-,TRBJ2-1,TRBV5-1,-,CASSLSSVDEQFF,TGCGCCAGCAGCTTAAGTAGTGTGGATGAGCAGTTCTTC
-,TRBJ2-1,TRBV7-9,once,CASSPALVKSYNEQFF,TGTGCCAGCAGCCCCGCCCTAGTTAAGTCCTACAATGAGCAGTTCTTC
TRBD2,TRBJ2-7,TRBV9,few,CASSGGTSGIVPYEQYF,TGTGCCAGCAGCGGCGGGACTAGCGGGATTGTCCCCTACGAGCAGTACTTC
-,TRBJ2-1,TRBV25-1,few,CASSGRPGTSGEQFF,TGTGCCAGCAGTGGACGTCCCGGGACATCAGGTGAGCAGTTCTTC
TRBD1,TRBJ1-5,TRBV20-1,once,CSARSRDRVNQPQHF,TGCAGTGCTAGGAGCCGGGACAGAGTCAATCAGCCCCAGCATTTT
TRBD1,TRBJ1-1,TRBV6-1,few,CASRGGGWTEAFF,TGTGCCAGCCGAGGGGGCGGTTGGACTGAAGCTTTCTTT
-,TRBJ2-3,TRBV4-3,few,CASSQESPDTQYF,TGCGCCAGCAGCCAAGAGTCCCCGGATACGCAGTATTTT
-,TRBJ2-6,TRBV12-3/TRBV12-4,-,CASTPWGGSGANVLTF,TGTGCCAGCACTCCTTGGGGAGGATCTGGGGCCAACGTCCTGACTTTC
TRBD2,TRBJ2-3,TRBV19,-,CASRAGTRFTDTQYF,TGTGCCAGCCGTGCCGGGACTAGATTCACAGATACGCAGTATTTT
-,TRBJ2-2,TRBV7-2,-,CASSFSYRAAGELFF,TGTGCCAGCAGCTTCTCTTACAGGGCGGCCGGGGAGCTGTTTTTT
TRBD1,TRBJ2-1,TRBV5-1,many,CASSSGTGTNEQFF,TGCGCCAGCAGCTCCGGGACAGGGACCAATGAGCAGTTCTTC
-,TRBJ1-2,TRBV5-1,-,CASSLGGITSGYTF,TGCGCCAGCAGCTTGGGAGGCATTACATCAGGCTACACCTTC
-,TRBJ1-2,TRBV29-1,few,CSVISDGYTF,TGCAGCGTTATCAGCGATGGCTACACCTTC
TRBD2,TRBJ2-1,TRBV6-2/TRBV6-3,-,CASSFGTSGSSYNEQFF,TGTGCCAGCAGTTTCGGGACTAGCGGGAGCTCCTACAATGAGCAGTTCTTC
-,TRBJ2-1,TRBV5-6,-,CASSFGYDYNEQFF,TGTGCCAGCAGCTTCGGGTACGACTACAATGAGCAGTTCTTC